The clone carrying this T cell receptor beta chain showed up just a few times. The antigen is undetermined. This sample stems from a study of regulatory T cells in long-lasting Graves disease. As for the study in general: The term persistent Graves' disease signified upward of 5 years on antithyroid drugs with positive TSH receptor antibodies. Study observations and caveats: Thyroid tissue went unexamined; only peripheral blood was analyzed.

The germline V gene has CDR1 LNHDA and CDR2 SQIVND (reference sequence). This CDR3 spans 14 amino acids. V shed 6 bases and J 4 bases; nucleotides not matched to a gene: 1. Time point indicated: persistent/refractory GD, antithyroid drugs over 5 years with positive TRAb. PBMCs provided the RNA from which the TCR library was made. Peripheral blood, Nine milliliters per patient, was collected in EDTA tubes. Building of the TCR beta libraries involved iRepertoire HTBI primers and Arm-PCR of CDR3 regions. In TCRdb, the multiplex PCR reads were re-called with MiXCR into one record per CDR3 protein. The data show around 430,000 distinct CDR3 sequences, with about 20% seen just once and about an eighth held by the top ten.

The receptor was isolated from a female donor with Graves disease. Sequenced here: peripheral blood mononuclear cells (PBMCs), sampled when the disease was refractory, from a patient treated with antithyroid drugs. The genes are TRBV19 and TRBJ2-2, with 11 bases lining up with TRBD2. The CDR3 spells CASRTSGSTGELFF. For the CDR3, the DNA is TGTGCCAGTAGAACTAGCGGGAGCACCGGGGAGCTGTTTTTT.